Described below is a single T cell receptor (beta chain) sequence and its context. Its antigen is unidentified. Trimming stripped 5 bases from V and 0 bases from J, with 13 bases between. Germline V gene lookup returns CDR1 SGHTA and CDR2 FQGTGA. The CDR3 is 15 residues long. The data stem from a study of T cell responses to AZD1222 COVID-19 vaccine. Study outcomes and limitations: There were repertoire samples only from the period after the peak T cell response. Most donors were white British and more were female, and clonal diversity was possibly underestimated. Seropositive status at baseline applied to only 5 to 7 AZD1222 recipients.

TCRdb keeps only in-frame clones here, not all; method: immunoSEQ multiplex PCR. The data contain 150,000 to 190,000 clones, 85% to 95% of them singletons. The TCR comes from an adult who received the AZD1222 COVID-19 vaccine. The rearrangement uses TRBV7-3 and TRBJ1-1; the D gene is possibly TRBD1 (6 bases). Sequencing was performed on peripheral blood, taken 28 days after the second AZD1222 dose. The CDR3 DNA reads as TGTGCCAGCAGCCCTACAGGGCCCATGAACACTGAAGCTTTCTTT. Protein sequence: CASSPTGPMNTEAFF.